These 30 T cell receptor beta chains share one sample of origin, sequenced in a study of blood T cell repertoires in COVID-19. Profiled with immunoSEQ multiplex PCR; TCRdb holds only in-frame clones, not every one. Altogether fewer than 250,000 clones are present, 88% being singletons, with the ten largest covering less than 1.5%. Material: peripheral blood. These receptors all come from a man aged 25-40 years with acute or convalescent COVID-19.

The V and J genes are TRBV18 and TRBJ1-2; 8 nucleotides align to TRBD1. CDR3 length: 12 amino acids. Germline CDR1 KGHSH, CDR2 LQKENI. With 6 bases clipped from V and 9 bases from J, the junction kept 6 bases outside the gene matches. The CDR3 protein is CASSTGGKSYTF. CDR3 DNA: TGTGCCAGCTCCACAGGGGGAAAGAGCTACACCTTC.

V and J are TRBV27 and TRBJ2-1; D is unclear. The CDR3 extends over 13 amino acids. CDR1 is MNHEY, CDR2 SMNVEV, per germline (reference sequence). Trimming left V 3 bases short and J 3 bases short, with 6 bases between. In DNA form, the CDR3 reads TGTGCCAGCAGTTTCGACATCTACAATGAGCAGTTCTTC. Its protein product is CASSFDIYNEQFF.

This clone appeared once. The chain uses TRBV28 and TRBJ1-2; TRBD1 agrees at 7 bases. This CDR3 spans 13 amino acids. From germline, CDR1 is MDHEN and CDR2 SYDVKM. J gave up 6 bases and V 8 bases, and 9 bases lay outside the gene matches. The CDR3, as DNA: TGTGCCAGCGGTGACAGGGAAATAAATGGCTACACCTTC. Encoded protein: CASGDREINGYTF.

Written as DNA, the CDR3 is TGTGCCAGCAGCCCCGCCGGGGGGACAGGGCCAAGGCCCCAGCATTTT. It yields the protein CASSPAGGTGPRPQHF. This chain joins TRBV5-8 and TRBJ1-5; 9 bases are shared with TRBD1. With 4 bases clipped from V and 9 bases from J, the junction kept 14 bases outside the gene matches. CDR1 SGHTS and CDR2 YDEGEE come from the germline V gene. The CDR3 length is 16 residues. The whole variable domain, remainder taken from reference TRBV5-8 and TRBJ1-5, is EAGVTQSPTHLIKTRGQQATLRCSPISGHTSVYWYQQALGLGLQFLLWYDEGEERNRGNFPPRFSGRQFPNYSSELNVNALELEDSALYLCASSPAGGTGPRPQHFGDGTRLSIL.

The CDR3 loop reads CAWGFGGGEQYF. CDR3 nucleotides: TGTGCCTGGGGGTTTGGGGGCGGCGAGCAGTACTTC. This chain links TRBV30 with TRBJ2-7; tentative D call: TRBD1 (6 bases). Trimming removed 5 bases at V and 6 bases at J, with 14 bases between. The CDR3 spans 12 residues. Per germline, CDR1 GTSNPN and CDR2 SVGIG (reference sequence).

The chain uses TRBV6-5 and TRBJ1-2; no clear D gene. Per the germline V gene, CDR1 is MNHEY and CDR2 is SVGAGI. Trimming removed 0 bases at V and 0 bases at J, with 11 bases between. The CDR3 consists of 16 residues. The CDR3: CASSYSIRLANYGYTF. CDR3 DNA sequence: TGTGCCAGCAGTTACTCGATAAGGCTAGCTAACTATGGCTACACCTTC.

The chain carries TRBV12-3 or TRBV12-4 and TRBJ1-2; 7 bases map to TRBD1. CDR3 length: 12 residues. The J segment lost 3 bases and the V segment lost 6 bases, leaving 1 base of the junction unmatched. The CDR3 spells CASSDRDYGYTF. Written as DNA, the CDR3 is TGTGCCAGCAGCGACAGGGACTATGGCTACACCTTC.

The rearrangement links TRBV5-1 to TRBJ2-3, with a tentative D call TRBD1 (5 bases). The V end lost 4 bases, the J end lost 4 bases, and 16 bases lay between the germline ends. The CDR3 is 15 residues long. CDR1 is SGHRS and CDR2 is YFSETQ in the germline V gene. This chain's CDR3 is CASSQQGIGADTQYF. The CDR3, as DNA: TGCGCCAGCAGCCAGCAGGGTATAGGAGCAGATACGCAGTATTTT.

This chain joins TRBV20-1 and TRBJ2-1; possibly TRBD2 for D (5 bases). This CDR3 has 13 amino acids. Looked up from germline, CDR1 is DFQATT and CDR2 is SNEGSKA (reference sequence). Trimming took 3 bases from V and 7 from J, leaving 13 bases between them. Here the CDR3 reads CSASSLAGNEQFF. CDR3 DNA: TGCAGTGCTAGTAGCCTAGCCGGGAATGAGCAGTTCTTC.

This clone was observed a handful of times. The genes are TRBV15 and TRBJ2-3; D remains unclear. The CDR3 has 13 amino acids. Germline V gene data show CDR1 as LNHNV and CDR2 as YYDKDF (reference sequence). The V and J ends lost 0 bases and 3 bases respectively, with 4 bases between them. Here the CDR3 DNA reads TGTGCCACCAGCAGAGACAGGACAGATACGCAGTATTTT. It yields the protein CATSRDRTDTQYF.

The chain uses TRBV5-6 and TRBJ2-1; 7 bases match TRBD1. Germline V gene data show CDR1 as SGHDT and CDR2 as YYEEEE. V lost 0 bases to trimming and J lost 4 bases; unmatched junction nucleotides: 4. The CDR3 extends over 15 amino acids. The chain's CDR3 is CASSLEGQRYNEQFF. The CDR3 nucleotides are TGTGCCAGCAGCTTGGAGGGACAGAGATACAATGAGCAGTTCTTC.

This clone was observed a few times. The genes are TRBV15 and TRBJ2-7; D remains ambiguous. Deletions cut 3 bases from V and 0 bases from J, with 15 bases between. CDR1 and CDR2 from the germline V gene are LNHNV and YYDKDF (reference sequence). CDR3 size: 16 residues. DNA of the CDR3: TGTGCCACCAGCAGTGCCCGCCAAGCGACCTCCTACGAGCAGTACTTC. Translating it yields CATSSARQATSYEQYF.

This clone was seen only a few times. The chain couples TRBV4-1 to TRBJ1-6, with a tentative D call TRBD1 (5 bases). CDR3 size: 16 residues. Germline loops: CDR1 MGHRA, CDR2 YSYEKL. Trimming stripped 4 bases from V and 9 bases from J, with 19 bases between. The CDR3 sequence: CASSPGLAGSISPLHF. For the CDR3, the DNA is TGCGCCAGCAGCCCTGGGTTAGCAGGGTCGATTTCACCCCTCCACTTT.

The chain employs TRBV9 and TRBJ2-1; a possible D gene is TRBD2 (6 bases). The CDR3 consists of 15 residues. Trimming removed 4 bases at V and 9 bases at J, with 20 bases between. Per germline, CDR1 SGDLS and CDR2 YYNGEE. This chain's CDR3 is CASSTRTTHSGEQFF. The CDR3 bases are TGTGCCAGCAGCACCAGGACTACCCACTCGGGTGAGCAGTTCTTC.

V is TRBV7-2 and J is TRBJ2-7; D perhaps matches TRBD2 (6 bases). Germline-derived CDR1 and CDR2 are SGHTA and FQGNSA. V was trimmed by 1 base and J by 6 bases, leaving 13 bases between them. The CDR3 runs 14 residues. This chain's CDR3 is CASSLVTHGGEQYF. Here the CDR3 DNA reads TGTGCCAGCAGCTTAGTGACCCACGGGGGCGAGCAGTACTTC.

V gene TRBV9 combines with J gene TRBJ2-2; D is ambiguous. This CDR3 comprises 14 residues. Germline V gene data show CDR1 as SGDLS and CDR2 as YYNGEE. Trimming pared 0 bases from V and 7 bases from J, leaving 10 bases between. The CDR3 is CASSVDSYGGELFF. The CDR3, as DNA: TGTGCCAGCAGCGTAGATAGTTATGGCGGGGAGCTGTTTTTT.

The V and J genes are TRBV28 and TRBJ1-5; 7 bases are a match to TRBD1. Trimming cost V 5 bases and J 2 bases; bases outside gene matches: 6. This CDR3 is built from 15 residues. Germline-derived CDR1 and CDR2 are MDHEN and SYDVKM. CDR3 bases: TGTGCCAGCAGTGAACAGGGGTGGGGCAATCAGCCCCAGCATTTT. This sequence encodes CASSEQGWGNQPQHF.

The V call is TRBV30, the J call TRBJ2-2, with 9 bases aligning to TRBD2. The germline CDR1 and CDR2 sequences are GTSNPN and SVGIG (reference sequence). The CDR3 is 18 residues long. Trimming cost V 8 bases and J 3 bases; bases outside gene matches: 19. The CDR3 nucleotides are TGTGCCCGGTCCCGGGGAGCGGGGGGAATTCGGGACACCGGGGAGCTGTTTTTT. Translation gives CARSRGAGGIRDTGELFF.

The chain couples TRBV6-6 to TRBJ1-5, with D maybe TRBD1 (6 bases). V dropped 5 bases and J dropped 0 bases, with 17 bases sitting between them. Germline V lookup: CDR1 MNHNY, CDR2 SVGAGI (reference sequence). The CDR3 is made up of 17 amino acids. CDR3 coding DNA: TGTGCCAGCAGTCTTGAGCGGGGGGCTTATAGCAATCAGCCCCAGCATTTT. It yields the protein CASSLERGAYSNQPQHF.

The chain carries TRBV6-2 or TRBV6-3 and TRBJ2-7; TRBD1 is a possible D gene (6 bases). There are 15 residues in the CDR3. Germline V gives CDR1 MNHEY, CDR2 SVGEGT. V lost 4 bases, J lost 2 bases, and 15 bases lay in between. Here the CDR3 reads CASSSPRQATYEQYF. CDR3 DNA sequence: TGTGCCAGCAGTTCACCACGACAGGCAACCTACGAGCAGTACTTC.

J is TRBJ2-1 and V is TRBV18; D gene ambiguous. The V end lost 0 bases, the J end lost 6 bases, and 9 bases lay between the germline ends. Germline values: CDR1 KGHSH, CDR2 LQKENI. CDR3 length equals 14 residues. CDR3: CASSPPSGPNEQFF. The CDR3 DNA follows: TGTGCCAGCTCACCACCTTCAGGCCCCAATGAGCAGTTCTTC.

To note about this clone: The sample carries other DNA sequences with the same CDR3. The chain couples TRBV29-1 to TRBJ1-1; D unclear. V shed 4 bases and J shed 2 bases, with 8 bases lying between them. The V gene's germline CDR1 is SQVTM and CDR2 ANQGSEA. This CDR3 is built from 12 residues. CDR3 in DNA: TGCAGCGTTGGACAAAGTAACACTGAAGCTTTCTTT. This codes for CSVGQSNTEAFF.

The chain employs TRBV6-1 and TRBJ1-2; D uncertain. The CDR3 length is 13 residues. Looked up from germline, CDR1 is MNHNS and CDR2 is SASEGT. V lost 2 bases and J 7 bases, leaving 11 bases between the germline ends. This chain's CDR3 is CASSESPRGGYTF. The CDR3 nucleotides are TGTGCCAGCAGTGAATCCCCTCGGGGTGGCTACACCTTC.

This chain links TRBV2 with TRBJ2-3; the match to TRBD2 covers 8 bases. With V trimmed by 11 bases and J by 0 bases, 13 bases remained unmatched. This CDR3 is built from 16 residues. The germline gives CDR1 SNHLY, CDR2 FYNNEI. The CDR3 here is CACSPTGGPSTDTQYF. In nucleotides, the CDR3 is TGTGCCTGCTCCCCCACGGGAGGGCCTAGCACAGATACGCAGTATTTT.

This chain links TRBV5-1 with TRBJ2-3; maybe TRBD2 (6 bases). The CDR3 covers 14 residues. Trimming left V 6 bases short and J 4 bases short, with 15 bases between. Germline V gene sequence: CDR1 SGHRS, CDR2 YFSETQ. CDR3 in DNA: TGCGCCAGCACCCAACGGGAGCCCTCAGATACGCAGTATTTT. This sequence encodes CASTQREPSDTQYF.

The J gene is TRBJ1-2, the V gene TRBV28, with D possibly being TRBD1 (6 bases). The CDR3 is made up of 12 amino acids. Germline V lookup: CDR1 MDHEN, CDR2 SYDVKM. Trimming left V 6 bases short and J 4 bases short, with 9 bases between. The CDR3 DNA reads as TGTGCCAGCAGAGACAGGTCCTATGGCTACACCTTC. As protein: CASRDRSYGYTF.

This chain uses TRBV1 with TRBJ1-3; TRBD1, as called in the table, went unchecked against the DNA. TRBV1 is recorded as a pseudogene. The CDR3 has 13 amino acids. The CDR3 DNA reads as TGCACCAGCAGCCCCTCAGGGTTATACACCATATATTTT. This encodes CTSSPSGLYTIYF.

The V call is TRBV5-1, the J call TRBJ1-1; 7 positions match TRBD1. Trimming cost V 4 bases and J 6 bases; bases outside gene matches: 9. CDR3 length: 14 residues. Germline CDR1 reads SGHRS; CDR2 reads YFSETQ. The CDR3 coding sequence is TGCGCCAGCAGCCGTAGACAGGGTAACGCTGAAGCTTTCTTT. It specifies CASSRRQGNAEAFF.

The chain has TRBV5-1 and TRBJ2-5; 7 bases map to TRBD1. V shed 4 bases, J shed 4 bases, and the junction held 13 bases outside the gene matches. From germline, CDR1 is SGHRS and CDR2 YFSETQ. The CDR3 contains 16 residues. The CDR3 nucleotides are TGCGCCAGCAGCCCAGAAAGACAGGGTGGTGGAGAGACCCAGTACTTC. Protein sequence: CASSPERQGGGETQYF.

J is TRBJ1-1 and V is TRBV9, with TRBD1 as a possible D gene (5 bases). This CDR3 spans 15 amino acids. CDR1 and CDR2 (germline): SGDLS, YYNGEE. Trimming took 0 bases from V and 4 from J, leaving 13 bases between them. CDR3 in amino acids: CASSVEGLQGTEAFF. In DNA form, the CDR3 reads TGTGCCAGCAGCGTAGAGGGTCTTCAGGGCACTGAAGCTTTCTTT.